The sequence of this T cell receptor (beta chain) was determined in a study of T cell responses to AZD1222 COVID-19 vaccine. Second doses at about 4 or about 12 weeks were pooled. This clone came up a few times. What it recognizes is unknown. Profiled with immunoSEQ multiplex PCR; TCRdb holds only in-frame clones, not every one. The data contain about 79,000 clones, nearly 90% of them singletons. Study observations and caveats: Donors in the cohort were predominantly white British and more often female, and clonal diversity was possibly underestimated.

This TCR came from an adult who received the AZD1222 COVID-19 vaccine. This specimen was peripheral blood, taken 28 days after the second AZD1222 dose.

Written as DNA, the CDR3 is TGTGCCAGCAGTTTTAGGATCACTGAAGCTTTCTTT. This encodes CASSFRITEAFF. This chain links TRBV12-3 or TRBV12-4 with TRBJ1-1; D gene unclear. Trimming took 3 bases from V and 4 from J, leaving 6 bases between them. The CDR3 contains 12 residues.